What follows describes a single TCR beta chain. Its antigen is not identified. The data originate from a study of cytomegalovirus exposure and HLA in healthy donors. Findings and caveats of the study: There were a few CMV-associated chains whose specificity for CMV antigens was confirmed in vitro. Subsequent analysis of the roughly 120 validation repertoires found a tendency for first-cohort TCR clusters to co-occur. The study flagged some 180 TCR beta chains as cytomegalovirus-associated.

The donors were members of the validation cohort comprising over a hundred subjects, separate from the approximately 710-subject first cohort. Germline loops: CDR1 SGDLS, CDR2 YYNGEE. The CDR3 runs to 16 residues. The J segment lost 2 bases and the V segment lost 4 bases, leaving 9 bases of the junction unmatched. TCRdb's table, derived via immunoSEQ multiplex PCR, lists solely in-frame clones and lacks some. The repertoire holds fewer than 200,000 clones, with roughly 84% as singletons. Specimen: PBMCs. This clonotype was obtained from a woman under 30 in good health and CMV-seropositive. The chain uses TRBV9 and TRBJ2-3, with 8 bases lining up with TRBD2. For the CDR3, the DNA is TGTGCCAGCAGCAGAGGTCGGGGGGGTATCACAGATACGCAGTATTTT. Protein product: CASSRGRGGITDTQYF.